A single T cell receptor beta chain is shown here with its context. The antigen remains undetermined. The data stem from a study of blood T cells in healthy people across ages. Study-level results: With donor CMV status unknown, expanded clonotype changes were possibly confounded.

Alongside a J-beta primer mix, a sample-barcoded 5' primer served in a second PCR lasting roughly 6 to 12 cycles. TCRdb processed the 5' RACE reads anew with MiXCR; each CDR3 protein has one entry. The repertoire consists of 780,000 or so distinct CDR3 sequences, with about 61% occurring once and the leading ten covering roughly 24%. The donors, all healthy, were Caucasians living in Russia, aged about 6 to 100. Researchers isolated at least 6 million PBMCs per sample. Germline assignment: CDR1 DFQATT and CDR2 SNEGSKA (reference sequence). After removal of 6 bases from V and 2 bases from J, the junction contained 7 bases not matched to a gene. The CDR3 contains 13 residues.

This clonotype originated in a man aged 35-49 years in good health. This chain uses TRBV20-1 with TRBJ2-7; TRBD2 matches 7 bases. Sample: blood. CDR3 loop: CSARLAHPYEQYF. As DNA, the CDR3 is TGCAGTGCCAGACTAGCCCATCCCTACGAGCAGTACTTC.